This T cell receptor beta chain emerged from a study of CD8 T cells in ankylosing spondylitis (dated by TCRdb to 2016 to 2017). A note on the overall study: T cell receptor beta repertoires were profiled in healthy donors and ankylosing spondylitis patients so that disease-linked TCR variants could be found. The full study cohort comprised 25 ankylosing spondylitis patients and 110 or so healthy donors. Samples of peripheral blood were taken, and for ankylosing spondylitis patients, synovial fluid was collected as well. General conclusions and limits of the study: A TCR beta motif of about 8 highly homologous amino acid variants appeared characteristic of blood from ankylosing spondylitis patients. According to the report, matched synovial fluid samples from ankylosing spondylitis patients were significantly enriched for the disease-linked clones. The disease-linked clones showed a CD8+ phenotype and occurred at relatively low frequencies in peripheral blood. Some motif variants had previously been reported in the synovial fluid and blood of reactive arthritis patients, which suggests shared mechanisms of disease initiation.

The junction shows trimming of 1 base on V and 4 bases on J, and the gene matches do not reach 6 bases of it. The germline V gene encodes CDR1 KGHDR and CDR2 SFDVKD. From its cysteine to its phenylalanine, the CDR3 spans 16 amino acids. The CDR3 DNA has 48 bases and is translated from base 1. This clonotype was seen a handful of times. Its cognate antigen has yet to be identified. Nothing much larger sits one base from this clone, and base qualities are not available. Sequenced using an Illumina HiSeq 2500. Quantitative 5'-RACE with molecular barcodes was used to prepare TCR beta libraries. As for the original processing: To identify disease-linked TCR variants, a new computational method was used, one built on a probabilistic model of VDJ rearrangement. TCRdb trimmed the raw reads at Q25, called clones with MiXCR and kept productive beta chains. Identical CDR3 protein sequences are pooled into one entry, listed with their most common genes and DNA. The V and J calls come from TCRdb's annotation, not from the publication. The sample records roughly 700,000 distinct CDR3 sequences, under 20% of which are singletons. The ten largest clones add up to about a fifth of the sample.

This chain is built from TRBV24-1 and TRBJ2-1; 7 junctional bases match TRBD1. The sequencing input was blood, either unsorted or a sorted T cell fraction (not recorded which). The TCR was taken from a male donor with ankylosing spondylitis. The nucleotide sequence is given as TGTGCCACCAGTGATTTAGCAGGGGGATCATACAATGAGCAGTTCTTC. This is translated as CATSDLAGGSYNEQFF.